This T cell receptor beta chain was retrieved from a study of naive and memory T cell subsets. Findings of the study overall: Potentially, T cell activation and differentiation skew this RNA-based measurement.

The library had UMIs added by 3' ligation of an oligonucleotide to TCR cDNA. RNA was extracted from less than 3 ml of whole blood of healthy adults. Unsorted total RNA, roughly 1 to 1,100 ng, was DNase treated before reverse transcription. This clonotype was seen ten or more times. The antigen is not known. V was cut by 0 bases and J by 7 bases, with 11 bases left in between. The germline gives CDR1 SGDLS, CDR2 YYNGEE. This CDR3 has 15 amino acids. Ligated cDNA underwent four rounds of PCR with nested alpha and beta constant region primers and SP2. Reverse transcription of blood and skin TCR RNA was primed at alpha and beta constant regions. Each CDR3 protein is one row after TCRdb ran MiXCR on the 5' RACE reads. The sample has about 62,000 distinct CDR3 sequences; 8% are singletons.

The V call is TRBV9, the J call TRBJ1-6; no definite D call. This TCR derives from a female donor in good health. The CDR3 coding sequence is TGTGCCAGCAGCGTAGCTGGGGAATGGAATTCACCCCTCCACTTT. The encoded protein is CASSVAGEWNSPLHF.